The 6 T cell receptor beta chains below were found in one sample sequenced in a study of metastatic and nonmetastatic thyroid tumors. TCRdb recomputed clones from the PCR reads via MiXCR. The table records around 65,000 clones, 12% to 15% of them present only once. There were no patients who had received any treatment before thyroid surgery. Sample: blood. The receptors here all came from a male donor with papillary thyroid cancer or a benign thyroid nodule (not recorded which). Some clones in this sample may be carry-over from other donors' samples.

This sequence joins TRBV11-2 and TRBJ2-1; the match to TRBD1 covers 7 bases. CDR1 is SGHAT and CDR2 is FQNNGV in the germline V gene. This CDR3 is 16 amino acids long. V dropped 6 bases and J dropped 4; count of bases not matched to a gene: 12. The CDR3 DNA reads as TGTGCCAGCAGACTACGAGGGGGCCCGGGATACAATGAGCAGTTCTTC. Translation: CASRLRGGPGYNEQFF.

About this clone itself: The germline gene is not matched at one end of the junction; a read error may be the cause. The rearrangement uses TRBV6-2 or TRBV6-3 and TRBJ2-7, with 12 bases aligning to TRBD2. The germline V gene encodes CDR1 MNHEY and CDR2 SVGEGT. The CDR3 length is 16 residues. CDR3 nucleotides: TGTGCCAGCAATTACCTCGGGACTAGCGGGTCCTACGAGCAGTACTTC. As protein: CASNYLGTSGSYEQYF.

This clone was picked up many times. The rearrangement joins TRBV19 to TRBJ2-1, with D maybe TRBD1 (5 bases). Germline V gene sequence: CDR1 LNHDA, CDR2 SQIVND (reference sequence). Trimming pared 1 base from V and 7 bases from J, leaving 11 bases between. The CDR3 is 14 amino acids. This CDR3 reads CASSIGQGGNEQFF. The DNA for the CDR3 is TGTGCCAGTAGTATAGGTCAGGGTGGAAATGAGCAGTTCTTC.

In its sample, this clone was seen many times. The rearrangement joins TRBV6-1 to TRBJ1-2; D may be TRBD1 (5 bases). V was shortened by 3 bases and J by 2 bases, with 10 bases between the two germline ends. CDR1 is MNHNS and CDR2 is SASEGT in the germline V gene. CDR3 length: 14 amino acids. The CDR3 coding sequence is TGTGCCAGCAGTGACAGGGAGAGCAACTATGGCTACACCTTC. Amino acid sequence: CASSDRESNYGYTF.

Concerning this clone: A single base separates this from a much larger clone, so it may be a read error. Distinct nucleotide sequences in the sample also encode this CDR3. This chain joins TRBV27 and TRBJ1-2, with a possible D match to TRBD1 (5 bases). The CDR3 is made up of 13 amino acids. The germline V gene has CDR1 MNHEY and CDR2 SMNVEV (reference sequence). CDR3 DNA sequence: TGTGCTAGCAGCCCAAATGGGGGTTATGGCTACACCTTC. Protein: CASSPNGGYGYTF.

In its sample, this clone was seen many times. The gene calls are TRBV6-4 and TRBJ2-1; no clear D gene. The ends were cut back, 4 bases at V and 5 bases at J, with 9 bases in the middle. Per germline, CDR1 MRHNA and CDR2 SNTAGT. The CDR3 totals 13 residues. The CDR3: CASSAGDNNEQFF. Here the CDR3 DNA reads TGTGCCAGCAGTGCCGGAGACAACAATGAGCAGTTCTTC.